This T cell receptor (beta chain) was documented in a study of patients and donors after allogeneic stem cell transplantation. Germline values: CDR1 SNHLY, CDR2 FYNNEI. This CDR3 spans 13 amino acids. V was pared by 8 bases and J by 4 bases, with 14 bases between. In this sample, this clonotype turned up a few times. Each CDR3 protein gets one entry after TCRdb re-called the RT-PCR reads with MiXCR. The repertoire holds under 200,000 distinct CDR3 sequences, with 30% as singletons. The receptor was isolated from a human donor who was either an allogeneic HSCT recipient or a stem cell or donor lymphocyte infusion donor (not recorded which). It is not recorded whose cells these are; they may come from a transplant donor. The rearrangement uses TRBV2 and TRBJ1-2, with D possibly TRBD1 on 5 matching bases. The sequenced material came from blood, either unsorted or a sorted T cell fraction (not recorded which). As DNA, the CDR3 is TGTGCCAGCCTTGAGCCGGGACTCTATGGCTACACCTTC. This sequence encodes CASLEPGLYGYTF.